The 13 T cell receptor beta chains presented below share a single source sample, sequenced in a study of CD8 T cells in ankylosing spondylitis. TCRdb reprocessed the 5' RACE reads via MiXCR and lists one record per CDR3 protein. The profile covers about 240,000 distinct CDR3 sequences, with about 9.1% appearing a single time and about 6.8% taken by the ten largest. The sample taken for sequencing was blood, either unsorted or a sorted T cell fraction (not recorded which). The receptor source for this set is a male donor with ankylosing spondylitis or in good health (not recorded which).

This clonotype showed up many times. The chain links TRBV6-2 or TRBV6-3 to TRBJ2-1; maybe TRBD1 (5 bases). The germline V gene encodes CDR1 MNHEY and CDR2 SVGEGT. The CDR3 spans 14 residues. The germline V and J ends were trimmed by 4 bases and 4 bases, with 11 bases remaining between them. CDR3 sequence reads: CASSLEQDYNEQFF. CDR3 DNA: TGTGCCAGCAGTTTGGAACAGGATTACAATGAGCAGTTCTTC.

The chain uses TRBV12-3 or TRBV12-4 and TRBJ1-5, with D uncertain. The length of the CDR3 is 15 residues. V gave up 3 bases and J gave up 2 bases, with 11 bases separating them. Here the CDR3 reads CASSFSDSGNQPQHF. For the CDR3, the DNA is TGTGCCAGCAGTTTCTCAGATTCGGGCAATCAGCCCCAGCATTTT.

Only a few counts were recorded for this clonotype. The chain couples TRBV2 to TRBJ1-2; TRBD1 aligns across 9 bases. Trimming at V came to 4 bases and at J to 5 bases, leaving 2 bases not matched to a gene. Germline-derived CDR1 and CDR2 are SNHLY and FYNNEI. CDR3 length: 13 residues. Here the CDR3 reads CASSVDRGYGYTF. The CDR3 DNA sequence: TGTGCCAGCAGTGTCGACAGGGGGTATGGCTACACCTTC.

At least ten counts were recorded for this clonotype. V is TRBV30 and J is TRBJ2-7; D gene ambiguous. CDR3 length: 11 amino acids. V was cut by 8 bases and J by 3 bases, with 11 bases left in between. Germline V gene data show CDR1 as GTSNPN and CDR2 as SVGIG (reference sequence). Here the CDR3 reads CAHLKGYEQYF. DNA of the CDR3: TGTGCCCACCTTAAGGGCTACGAGCAGTACTTC. The full variable domain, in which reference TRBV30 and TRBJ2-7 provide the parts outside the CDR3, is SQTIHQWPATLVQPVGSPLSLECTVEGTSNPNLYWYRQAAGRGLQLLFYSVGIGQISSEVPQNLSASRPQDRQFILSSKKLLLSDSGFYLCAHLKGYEQYFGPGTRLTVT.

This clonotype was picked up many times. The V and J genes are TRBV7-2 and TRBJ1-2; D ambiguous. Germline CDR1 reads SGHTA; CDR2 reads FQGNSA. V lost 5 bases, J lost 8 bases, and 12 bases lay in between. CDR3 length: 12 residues. Here the CDR3 reads CASSPLGMGYTF. The DNA for the CDR3 is TGTGCCAGCAGCCCCCTGGGGATGGGCTACACCTTC.

There are many counts of this clonotype. The chain employs TRBV27 and TRBJ1-2, with no clear D. The CDR3 length is 13 residues. CDR1 and CDR2 (germline): MNHEY, SMNVEV (reference sequence). The V gene lost 4 bases and the J gene lost 2 bases, with 8 bases spanning the gap. In DNA form, the CDR3 reads TGTGCCAGCAGTTCCCGAGGGAACTATGGCTACACCTTC. Its protein product is CASSSRGNYGYTF.

In this sample, this clonotype turned up many times. The chain links TRBV20-1 to TRBJ1-2; D is uncertain. The V end lost 1 base, the J end lost 1 base, and 10 bases lay between the germline ends. There are 14 residues in the CDR3. CDR1 and CDR2 from the germline V gene are DFQATT and SNEGSKA (reference sequence). The CDR3 spells CSARALADNYGYTF. The DNA for the CDR3 is TGCAGTGCTAGAGCCCTGGCCGATAACTATGGCTACACCTTC.

This clonotype was counted many times. The chain combines TRBV20-1 with TRBJ2-5, with D unclear. The V and J ends lost 6 bases and 3 bases respectively, with 14 bases between them. This CDR3 region has 13 residues. Germline V gene sequence: CDR1 DFQATT, CDR2 SNEGSKA (reference sequence). CDR3 amino acids: CSAQRVPKETQYF. Here the CDR3 DNA reads TGCAGTGCCCAGAGAGTCCCCAAAGAGACCCAGTACTTC.

This clonotype was seen repeatedly, ten times or more. This chain joins TRBV20-1 and TRBJ1-1, with D possibly being TRBD1 (6 bases). The CDR3 has 12 amino acids. Trimming shortened V by 5 bases and J by 4 bases, and 11 bases separated the two germline ends. From germline, CDR1 is DFQATT and CDR2 SNEGSKA (reference sequence). The CDR3 sequence: CSAPDRTTEAFF. Here the CDR3 DNA reads TGCAGTGCTCCAGACAGGACCACTGAAGCTTTCTTT.

A note on this clonotype: A read error may explain this, as a much larger clone is one base away. V gene TRBV29-1 combines with J gene TRBJ1-2; D not certain. V gave up 4 bases and J gave up 6 bases, with 9 bases separating them. From germline, CDR1 is SQVTM and CDR2 ANQGSEA. The CDR3 totals 11 residues. The DNA for the CDR3 is TGCAGCGTTGTACGGGGTGATGGCTACACCTTC. This encodes CSVVRGDGYTF. Based on the CDR3 plus reference TRBV29-1 and TRBJ1-2, the full variable domain is SAVISQKPSRDICQRGTSLTIQCQVDSQVTMMFWYRQQPGQSLTLIATANQGSEATYESGFVIDKFPISRPNLTFSTLTVSNMSPEDSSIYLCSVVRGDGYTFGSGTRLTVV.

This clonotype was counted at least ten times. The chain has TRBV5-5 and TRBJ2-5; 9 bases align to TRBD2. The V and J ends lost 0 bases and 0 bases, in that order; junction bases with no gene match: 6. The CDR3 runs to 17 residues. Germline CDR1 SGHKS, CDR2 YYEKEE (reference sequence). CDR3 DNA: TGTGCCAGCAGCTTGGAGACTAGCGGAGCGTACCAAGAGACCCAGTACTTC. This translates into CASSLETSGAYQETQYF.

This clonotype occurred once. V and J are TRBV20-1 and TRBJ1-5, with D tentatively TRBD1 (5 bases). The CDR3 loop spans 15 amino acids. The germline V and J ends were trimmed by 1 base and 2 bases, with 12 bases remaining between them. Germline values: CDR1 DFQATT, CDR2 SNEGSKA (reference sequence). The CDR3 protein is CSARVGESGNQPQHF. The DNA for the CDR3 is TGCAGTGCTAGAGTGGGGGAAAGCGGCAATCAGCCCCAGCATTTT.

This clonotype was counted a single time. A read error may explain this, as a much larger clone is one base away. This chain joins TRBV6-2 or TRBV6-3 and TRBJ2-5; TRBD2 is a possible D gene (6 bases). The assigned J gene may be wrong: the sequence end matches TRBJ2-1 better. The CDR3 spans 12 residues. The germline V gene has CDR1 MNHEY and CDR2 SVGEGT. The DNA of the CDR3 is TGTGCCAGCAGTTATTGGAGGGAGACCCAGTTCTTC. It codes for CASSYWRETQFF.